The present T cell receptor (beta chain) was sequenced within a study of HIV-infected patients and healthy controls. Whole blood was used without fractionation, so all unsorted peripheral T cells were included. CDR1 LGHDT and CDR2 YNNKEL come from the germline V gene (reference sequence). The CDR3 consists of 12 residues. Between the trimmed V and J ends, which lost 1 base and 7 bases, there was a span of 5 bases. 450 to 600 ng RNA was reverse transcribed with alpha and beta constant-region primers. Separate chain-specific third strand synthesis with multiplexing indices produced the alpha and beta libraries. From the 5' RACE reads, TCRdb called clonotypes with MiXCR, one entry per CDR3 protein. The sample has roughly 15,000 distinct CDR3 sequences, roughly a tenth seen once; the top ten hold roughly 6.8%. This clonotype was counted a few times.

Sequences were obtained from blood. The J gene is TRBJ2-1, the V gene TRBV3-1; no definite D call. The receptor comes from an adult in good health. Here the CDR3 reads CASSQVGNEQFF. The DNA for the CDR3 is TGTGCCAGCAGCCAAGTGGGTAATGAGCAGTTCTTC.